The clone carrying this TCR beta chain was detected many times. These data come from a study of early T cells in non-severe SARS-CoV-2 infection. Study-wide context: Sequencing of bulk RNA from unsorted whole blood was done, without chain pairing.

Molecules of cDNA were individually given unique molecular identifiers that were attached to them. MiXCR was run by TCRdb on the 5' RACE reads, yielding one entry per CDR3 protein. The sample has 50,000 to 70,000 distinct CDR3 sequences, roughly a tenth seen once. The germline V gene has CDR1 KGHSH and CDR2 LQKENI. Trimming shortened V by 0 bases and J by 1 base, and 6 bases separated the two germline ends. This CDR3 region has 14 residues. Sequencing was done on a sample of whole blood. The TCR sequence derives from an adult who was a healthcare worker with PCR-confirmed SARS-CoV-2 infection or an uninfected control (not recorded which). The chain has TRBV18 and TRBJ1-1; D may be TRBD1 (6 bases). The CDR3 protein is CASSPPGQNTEAFF. CDR3 coding DNA: TGTGCCAGCTCACCACCGGGACAGAACACTGAAGCTTTCTTT.